This entry describes one T cell receptor beta chain. With 60 Vbeta and 13 Jbeta primers, the PCR was carried out. TCRdb's copy holds only in-frame clones and misses some; the assay was immunoSEQ multiplex PCR. This sample has about 140,000 clones, with roughly 80% found just once. The data stem from a study of cytomegalovirus exposure and HLA in healthy donors. Healthy bone marrow donors made up the cohort. Trimming removed 4 bases from V and 12 bases from J; junction bases left unmatched: 17. Germline V CDR1 and CDR2: MDHEN, SYDVKM. This CDR3 region has 16 residues. The source of this sequence is a woman aged 40 to 50 in good health and CMV-seronegative. The chain has TRBV28 and TRBJ2-1, with 8 bases matching TRBD2. The sample consisted of PBMCs. CDR3 residues: CASSSTNQAGAYRQFF. The CDR3 DNA reads TGTGCCAGCAGTTCGACAAACCAAGCGGGAGCCTACCGGCAGTTCTTC.